The 11 T cell receptor beta chains reported below all come from one sample, sequenced in a study of blood T cells in healthy people across ages. Through a sample-barcoded 5' primer and a J-beta primer mix, a second PCR was run for roughly 6 to 11 cycles. TCRdb ran MiXCR on the 5' RACE reads and lists one entry per CDR3 protein. The table lists about 730,000 distinct CDR3 sequences, roughly 44% of them singletons. The specimen sequenced was blood. The receptors were sampled from a woman aged 60-75 years in good health.

The chain recombines TRBV7-6 with TRBJ2-2; TRBD2 matches 7 bases. V shed 1 base and J 1 base; nucleotides not matched to a gene: 3. The CDR3 is 16 residues long. Germline V gene data show CDR1 as SGHVS and CDR2 as FNYEAQ. CDR3 in amino acids: CASSLEASGNTGELFF. As DNA, the CDR3 is TGTGCCAGCAGCTTAGAGGCTAGCGGGAACACCGGGGAGCTGTTTTTT.

V usage is TRBV13 and J usage is TRBJ2-7; 13 nucleotides line up with TRBD2. The V gene's germline CDR1 is PRHDT and CDR2 FYEKMQ (reference sequence). This CDR3 spans 14 amino acids. V shed 5 bases and J 7 bases; nucleotides not matched to a gene: 5. This CDR3 reads CASSGLAGVNEQYF. Here the CDR3 DNA reads TGTGCCAGCAGCGGACTAGCGGGAGTCAATGAGCAGTACTTC.

Many counts were recorded for this clonotype. Written as DNA, the CDR3 is TGCAGTGCTATGGCGGGGGGATACAATGAGCAGTTCTTC. Its protein product is CSAMAGGYNEQFF. The V gene is TRBV20-1, the J gene TRBJ2-1, with TRBD2 matching over 8 bases. The CDR3 is 13 amino acids. Germline CDR1 reads DFQATT; CDR2 reads SNEGSKA (reference sequence). With V trimmed by 4 bases and J by 4 bases, 3 bases remained unmatched.

For the CDR3, the DNA is TGCAGTGCTAGAGAGGGACAGGGCTCCTACAATGAGCAGTTCTTC. The encoded protein is CSAREGQGSYNEQFF. The chain employs TRBV20-1 and TRBJ2-1, with 9 bases matching TRBD1. The germline CDR1 and CDR2 sequences are DFQATT and SNEGSKA (reference sequence). The CDR3 contains 15 residues. The trim removed 0 bases at V and 0 bases at J, leaving 0 bases unmatched.

The chain combines TRBV2 with TRBJ1-4; D unresolved. The germline V gene encodes CDR1 SNHLY and CDR2 FYNNEI. Trimming took off 1 base at V and 8 bases at J, with 5 bases between the two ends. The CDR3 extends over 12 amino acids. CDR3 amino acids: CASSEGREKLFF. The CDR3 DNA reads as TGTGCCAGCAGTGAAGGCAGGGAAAAACTGTTTTTT.

J is TRBJ2-7 and V is TRBV20-1; 10 nucleotides match TRBD1. Trimming took 5 bases from V and 2 from J; bases not matched to a gene: 0. The CDR3 has 12 residues. In germline, CDR1 is DFQATT, CDR2 SNEGSKA (reference sequence). CDR3 nucleotides: TGCAGTGCTGACAGGGGGCCCTACGAGCAGTACTTC. This codes for CSADRGPYEQYF.

The chain uses TRBV3-1 and TRBJ2-5, with 10 bases aligning to TRBD1. The length of the CDR3 is 15 residues. The junction had 4 bases not matched to a gene; V was cut back by 2 bases and J by 4 bases. Germline CDR1 reads LGHDT; CDR2 reads YNNKEL (reference sequence). CDR3 in amino acids: CASSQRQGARETQYF. The CDR3 coding sequence is TGTGCCAGCAGCCAACGACAGGGGGCGCGAGAGACCCAGTACTTC.

This chain links TRBV6-5 with TRBJ1-4; D ambiguous. Germline V gene data show CDR1 as MNHEY and CDR2 as SVGAGI. This CDR3 is built from 15 residues. V lost 2 bases and J 8 bases, leaving 15 bases between the germline ends. The CDR3 spells CASSYATGDLEKLFF. The CDR3 DNA reads TGTGCCAGCAGTTACGCTACCGGGGATCTGGAAAAACTGTTTTTT.

The chain uses TRBV9 and TRBJ2-7, with 8 nucleotides matching TRBD1. The CDR3 length is 16 residues. J lost 4 bases, V lost 2 bases, and 11 bases had no gene match. Looked up from germline, CDR1 is SGDLS and CDR2 is YYNGEE. The DNA for the CDR3 is TGTGCCAGCAGCGTCGATCTTGCCAGGGGGCTTTACGAGCAGTACTTC. Its protein is CASSVDLARGLYEQYF.

The J gene is TRBJ2-1, the V gene TRBV27, with a weak D call TRBD2 (5 bases). This CDR3 has 16 residues. V shed 6 bases and J shed 8 bases, with 23 bases lying between them. Germline assignment: CDR1 MNHEY and CDR2 SMNVEV (reference sequence). In DNA form, the CDR3 reads TGTGCCAGCAGCCCCCTGTGGAGGCCCCTTTTTGATGAGCAGTTCTTC. This codes for CASSPLWRPLFDEQFF.

The table lists this clonotype with a count of one. A read error is possible here, since a much larger clone lies one base away. The chain links TRBV29-1 to TRBJ2-4; D is perhaps TRBD1 (6 bases). The DNA end is a closer match to TRBJ2-7, so the J assignment may be wrong. Germline loops: CDR1 SQVTM, CDR2 ANQGSEA. The CDR3 covers 12 residues. CDR3 bases: TGCAGCACCGGAGGTGGGGGCATCGAGCAGTACTTC. Its protein is CSTGGGGIEQYF.